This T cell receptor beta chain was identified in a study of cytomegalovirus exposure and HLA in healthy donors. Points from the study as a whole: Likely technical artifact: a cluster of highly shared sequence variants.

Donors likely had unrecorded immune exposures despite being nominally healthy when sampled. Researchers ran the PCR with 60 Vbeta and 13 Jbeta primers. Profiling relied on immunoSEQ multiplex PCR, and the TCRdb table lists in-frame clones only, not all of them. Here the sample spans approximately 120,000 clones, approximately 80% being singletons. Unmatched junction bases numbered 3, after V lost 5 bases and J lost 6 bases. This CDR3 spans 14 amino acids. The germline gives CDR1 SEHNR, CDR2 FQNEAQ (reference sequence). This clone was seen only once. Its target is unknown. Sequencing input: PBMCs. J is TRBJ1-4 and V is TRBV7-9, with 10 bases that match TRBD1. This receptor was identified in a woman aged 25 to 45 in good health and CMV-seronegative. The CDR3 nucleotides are TGTGCCAGCAGCCGACAGGGGGCGGATGAAAAACTGTTTTTT. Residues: CASSRQGADEKLFF.